The entry below gives a single T cell receptor beta chain sequence along with its context. Other DNA sequences within the sample encode an identical CDR3. This entry comes from a study of blood T cell repertoires in COVID-19. Study overall: Samples came from the United States, Italy and Spain, spanning acute and convalescent COVID-19. The cDNA or gDNA used as material had been derived from T cells, B-cell-depleted T cells, or PBMCs.

Data came from immunoSEQ multiplex PCR; TCRdb stores just in-frame clones and leaves some out. Of about 140,000 clones detected, approximately 85% appear once; the ten largest clones hold about 4.3%. CDR1 and CDR2 from the germline V gene are SGHRS and YFSETQ. This CDR3 contains 14 residues. V lost 4 bases and J lost 3; bases outside the gene matches: 7. What was sequenced was peripheral blood. The chain carries TRBV5-1 and TRBJ2-7, with 7 bases fitting TRBD2. The clonotype comes from a woman of 80 years or more with acute or convalescent COVID-19. CDR3 DNA: TGCGCCAGCAGCCTCACTGGCGGGGGCTACGAGCAGTACTTC. It specifies CASSLTGGGYEQYF.